A single sample gave rise to the 27 T cell receptor beta chains below, sequenced in a study of cytomegalovirus exposure and HLA in healthy donors (dated by TCRdb to the late 2010s). Library preparation used the immunoSEQ multiplex PCR assay. For the multiplex PCR, a mixture combining 60 forward primers for TCR Vbeta segments and 13 reverse primers for TCR Jbeta segments was used. In its TCRdb copy, this immuneACCESS table keeps in-frame sequences only and misses some clones. Where compared with another copy, unresolved V genes explain less than half of these, and the others have no known cause. This sample's table lists roughly 42,000 clones. The top ten clonotypes cover over 1% of the sample. The sample taken for sequencing was PBMCs. The source is a man aged 25 to 40 in good health and CMV-seronegative.

Notes on this clone: The junction departs from the called germline gene at one end, perhaps through a read error. The chain couples TRBV5-1 to TRBJ2-3; a possible D gene is TRBD2 (6 bases). Germline CDR1 reads SGHRS; CDR2 reads YFSETQ. The CDR3 sequence is 15 residues long. This chain's CDR3 is CASSFSGSGTDMQYF. CDR3 DNA: TGCGCCAGCAGCTTTTCCGGGAGTGGAACAGATATGCAGTATTTT.

V usage is TRBV18 and J usage is TRBJ2-3; TRBD2 agrees at 7 bases. In germline, CDR1 is KGHSH, CDR2 LQKENI. The ends lost 5 bases at V and 4 bases at J; junction bases unmatched: 3. CDR3 size: 13 residues. CDR3 coding DNA: TGTGCCAGCTCAAAGCGGGACGCAGATACGCAGTATTTT. This encodes CASSKRDADTQYF.

This sequence joins TRBV5-1 and TRBJ2-3; 9 bases fit TRBD2. The trim removed 0 bases at V and 0 bases at J, leaving 5 bases unmatched. The germline V gene has CDR1 SGHRS and CDR2 YFSETQ. The CDR3 length is 17 residues. This CDR3 is CASSLGVAGASTDTQYF. The CDR3 nucleotides are TGCGCCAGCAGCTTGGGGGTAGCGGGGGCTAGCACAGATACGCAGTATTTT.

CDR3 bases: TGCGCCAGCAGCTGGGGGACAGGTTCCTACGAGCAGTACTTC. Protein sequence: CASSWGTGSYEQYF. The chain uses TRBV5-1 and TRBJ2-7, with TRBD1 matching 8 bases. With 3 bases clipped from V and 1 base from J, the junction kept 3 bases outside the gene matches. CDR3 length: 14 amino acids. Looked up from germline, CDR1 is SGHRS and CDR2 is YFSETQ.

The chain joins TRBV19 to TRBJ2-5; 7 bases fit TRBD2. The length of the CDR3 is 14 residues. J was trimmed by 2 bases and V by 4 bases; bases with no gene match: 4. Germline V gene lookup returns CDR1 LNHDA and CDR2 SQIVND (reference sequence). The CDR3: CASSTLSGQETQYF. CDR3 in DNA: TGTGCCAGTAGTACCCTTAGCGGGCAAGAGACCCAGTACTTC.

Details on this clone: An end of the junction does not agree with germline; a read error may underlie this. Different DNA sequences within this sample yield the same CDR3. The chain combines TRBV30 with TRBJ1-6; the D gene is possibly TRBD1 (6 bases). There are 13 residues in the CDR3. Germline CDR1 is GTSNPN and CDR2 is SVGIG (reference sequence). The CDR3 loop is CAWSHRTARALHF. The CDR3, as DNA: TGTGCCTGGAGTCACAGGACAGCGCGAGCCCTACACTTT. Variable domain in full (rest from reference TRBV30 and TRBJ1-6): SQTIHQWPATLVQPVGSPLSLECTVEGTSNPNLYWYRQAAGRGLQLLFYSVGIGQISSEVPQNLSASRPQDRQFILSSKKLLLSDSGFYLCAWSHRTARALHFGNGTRLTVT.

V and J are TRBV5-1 and TRBJ1-1; D not certain. With 0 bases removed from V and 0 bases from J, the gap between germline ends came to 15 bases. The CDR3 loop spans 17 amino acids. Germline values: CDR1 SGHRS, CDR2 YFSETQ. The DNA of the CDR3 is TGCGCCAGCAGCTTGGCCTTTAGCGGAGGGTTGAACACTGAAGCTTTCTTT. Translation gives CASSLAFSGGLNTEAFF.

The J gene is TRBJ2-3, the V gene TRBV6-6, with TRBD2 identical over 7 bases. With 5 bases clipped from V and 2 bases from J, the junction kept 10 bases outside the gene matches. The length of the CDR3 is 16 residues. From germline, CDR1 is MNHNY and CDR2 SVGAGI (reference sequence). The CDR3 DNA follows: TGTGCCAGCAGTGGCCCCGGACTAGGTCCCACAGATACGCAGTATTTT. Amino acid sequence: CASSGPGLGPTDTQYF.

The chain employs TRBV29-1 and TRBJ1-2; 8 bases fit TRBD1. V shed 0 bases and J 4 bases; nucleotides not matched to a gene: 4. The CDR3 runs to 14 residues. The V gene's germline CDR1 is SQVTM and CDR2 ANQGSEA. CDR3 sequence: CSVEDRGTGYGYTF. Written as DNA, the CDR3 is TGCAGCGTTGAAGATCGGGGGACAGGCTATGGCTACACCTTC.

The CDR3 loop reads CASSFRADTDTQYF. For the CDR3, the DNA is TGTGCCAGCAGCTTCCGAGCGGACACAGATACGCAGTATTTT. V is TRBV13 and J is TRBJ2-3, with D tentatively TRBD2 (5 bases). Deletions cut 3 bases from V and 2 bases from J, with 9 bases between. The CDR3 is 14 residues long. In germline, CDR1 is PRHDT, CDR2 FYEKMQ (reference sequence).

The J gene is TRBJ1-6, the V gene TRBV5-1; D ambiguous. Germline CDR1 SGHRS, CDR2 YFSETQ. The V end lost 7 bases, the J end lost 8 bases, and 13 bases lay between the germline ends. The CDR3 runs to 13 residues. The CDR3 DNA reads as TGCGCCAGCGGGGAGGTTAGGGATTCACCCCTCCACTTT. As protein: CASGEVRDSPLHF.

The rearrangement joins TRBV7-9 to TRBJ1-5; D ambiguous. This CDR3 contains 12 residues. Trimming removed 1 base from V and 10 bases from J, with 8 bases in between. Germline CDR1 SEHNR, CDR2 FQNEAQ (reference sequence). CDR3 nucleotide sequence: TGTGCCAGCAGCTTAGATGAACAACCCCAGCATTTT. Amino acid sequence: CASSLDEQPQHF.

The gene calls are TRBV18 and TRBJ1-5; 7 bases are shared with TRBD1. This CDR3 is 16 amino acids long. Germline values: CDR1 KGHSH, CDR2 LQKENI. Trimming removed 3 bases from V and 3 bases from J; junction bases left unmatched: 8. The CDR3 region has the DNA TGTGCCAGCTCACCCGGCAGGGGGTTTTCCAATCAGCCCCAGCATTTT. As protein: CASSPGRGFSNQPQHF.

The CDR3 is CAWSTYRGLWNEQYF. CDR3 in DNA: TGTGCCTGGAGTACATACAGGGGGCTCTGGAACGAGCAGTACTTC. The chain joins TRBV30 to TRBJ2-7; 9 bases are shared with TRBD1. The germline V gene has CDR1 GTSNPN and CDR2 SVGIG (reference sequence). Trimming at V came to 2 bases and at J to 5 bases, leaving 10 bases not matched to a gene. This CDR3 comprises 15 residues.

This chain joins TRBV20-1 and TRBJ2-1, with D unclear. Germline-derived CDR1 and CDR2 are DFQATT and SNEGSKA (reference sequence). This CDR3 is built from 11 residues. Trimming pared 0 bases from V and 8 bases from J, leaving 5 bases between. The CDR3 nucleotides are TGCAGTGCTAGAGATGAGGATGAGCAGTTCTTC. This sequence encodes CSARDEDEQFF.

The V call is TRBV6-4, the J call TRBJ1-2; TRBD1 might be the D (5 bases). Germline CDR1 reads MRHNA; CDR2 reads SNTAGT. The CDR3 sequence is 13 residues long. Trimming took off 4 bases at V and 4 bases at J, with 10 bases between the two ends. The CDR3 is CASSVWGSYGYTF. CDR3 coding DNA: TGTGCCAGCAGTGTGTGGGGCTCCTATGGCTACACCTTC.

CDR3 sequence (DNA): TGTGCCAGCAGCCCGATCGACAGACCGAACACTGAAGCTTTCTTT. It yields the protein CASSPIDRPNTEAFF. This chain joins TRBV28 and TRBJ1-1; the D gene is possibly TRBD1 (5 bases). Germline CDR1 reads MDHEN; CDR2 reads SYDVKM. Deletions cut 6 bases from V and 1 base from J, with 15 bases between. The CDR3 length is 15 residues.

The chain employs TRBV9 and TRBJ2-7, with D perhaps matching TRBD1 (6 bases). In germline, CDR1 is SGDLS, CDR2 YYNGEE. Trimming took off 3 bases at V and 7 bases at J, with 14 bases between the two ends. This CDR3 spans 13 amino acids. CDR3 in DNA: TGTGCCAGCAGCGCTTACAGGGAGACGGAGCAGTACTTC. Translating it yields CASSAYRETEQYF.

The J gene is TRBJ2-6, the V gene TRBV30, with a weak D call TRBD1 (6 bases). CDR1 GTSNPN and CDR2 SVGIG come from the germline V gene (reference sequence). V dropped 0 bases and J dropped 0 bases, with 12 bases sitting between them. This CDR3 spans 17 amino acids. The CDR3, as DNA: TGTGCCTGGAGTGTTCACAGGGTCTACTCTGGGGCCAACGTCCTGACTTTC. Its translation is CAWSVHRVYSGANVLTF.

This chain connects TRBV19 to TRBJ2-2; 7 bases fit TRBD2. The CDR3 sequence is 16 residues long. Germline V gene lookup returns CDR1 LNHDA and CDR2 SQIVND (reference sequence). V shed 1 base and J 4 bases; nucleotides not matched to a gene: 6. CDR3 sequence: CASSIGASGITGELFF. For the CDR3, the DNA is TGTGCCAGTAGTATAGGGGCTAGCGGAATCACCGGGGAGCTGTTTTTT.

The chain recombines TRBV5-8 with TRBJ1-1; the D gene is possibly TRBD1 (5 bases). In germline, CDR1 is SGHTS, CDR2 YDEGEE. The CDR3 sequence is 14 residues long. V was shortened by 4 bases and J by 3 bases, with 13 bases between the two germline ends. CDR3 amino acids: CASSLPLRDTEAFF. CDR3 nucleotide sequence: TGTGCCAGCAGCCTCCCCCTCAGGGACACTGAAGCTTTCTTT.

The chain recombines TRBV14 with TRBJ2-7; possible D gene TRBD2, 6 bases. V was trimmed by 1 base and J by 2 bases, leaving 12 bases between them. CDR3 size: 15 residues. Germline CDR1 SGHDN, CDR2 FVKESK. This chain's CDR3 is CASSQGSGGTYEQYF. The CDR3 coding sequence is TGTGCCAGCAGCCAAGGTAGCGGAGGGACCTACGAGCAGTACTTC.

The chain is built from TRBV5-1 and TRBJ2-7; tentative D call: TRBD2 (6 bases). V was cut by 3 bases and J by 4 bases, with 23 bases left in between. The V gene's germline CDR1 is SGHRS and CDR2 YFSETQ. The CDR3 spans 17 residues. This CDR3 reads CASSSQGPGLNSYEQYF. The CDR3 DNA is TGCGCCAGCAGCTCGCAAGGCCCGGGACTGAACTCTTACGAGCAGTACTTC. The full variable domain, rest sourced from reference TRBV5-1 and TRBJ2-7, is KAGVTQTPRYLIKTRGQQVTLSCSPISGHRSVSWYQQTPGQGLQFLFEYFSETQRNKGNFPGRFSGRQFSNSRSEMNVSTLELGDSALYLCASSSQGPGLNSYEQYFGPGTRLTVT.

This chain connects TRBV29-1 to TRBJ2-1; 16 positions match TRBD2. V dropped 1 base and J dropped 7; count of bases not matched to a gene: 7. The length of the CDR3 is 17 residues. Per the germline V gene, CDR1 is SQVTM and CDR2 is ANQGSEA. CDR3 DNA sequence: TGCAGCGTTGAAGCCCCGGGACTAGCGGGAGGGGGAAATGAGCAGTTCTTC. Its protein product is CSVEAPGLAGGGNEQFF.

Details on this clone: At one end, the junction sequence differs from germline, possibly due to a read error. The chain couples TRBV5-1 to TRBJ1-6; D uncertain. Germline CDR1 reads SGHRS; CDR2 reads YFSETQ. The CDR3 covers 14 residues. The CDR3 DNA is TGCGCCAGCCGACCCACGGGAGTAGAATCACCCCTACACTTT. Its translation: CASRPTGVESPLHF. The variable domain in full, with the rest retrieved from reference TRBV5-1 and TRBJ1-6, is KAGVTQTPRYLIKTRGQQVTLSCSPISGHRSVSWYQQTPGQGLQFLFEYFSETQRNKGNFPGRFSGRQFSNSRSEMNVSTLELGDSALYLCASRPTGVESPLHFGNGTRLTVT.

This chain connects TRBV5-1 to TRBJ2-7; 13 bases align to TRBD2. CDR3 size: 16 residues. Looked up from germline, CDR1 is SGHRS and CDR2 is YFSETQ. Trimming took 4 bases from V and 0 from J; bases not matched to a gene: 4. CDR3 bases: TGCGCCAGCAGCCCGGGACTAGCGGGATACTCCTACGAGCAGTACTTC. Amino acid sequence: CASSPGLAGYSYEQYF. The entire variable domain, with the rest obtained from reference TRBV5-1 and TRBJ2-7, is as follows: KAGVTQTPRYLIKTRGQQVTLSCSPISGHRSVSWYQQTPGQGLQFLFEYFSETQRNKGNFPGRFSGRQFSNSRSEMNVSTLELGDSALYLCASSPGLAGYSYEQYFGPGTRLTVT.

Remarks on this clone: This sample also contains other DNA sequences that code for the same CDR3. The V gene is TRBV18, the J gene TRBJ1-1, with TRBD1 matching 9 bases. Germline loops: CDR1 KGHSH, CDR2 LQKENI. V lost 3 bases and J lost 5; bases outside the gene matches: 1. The CDR3 is made up of 13 amino acids. For the CDR3, the DNA is TGTGCCAGCTCACCCGACAGGGGGACTGAAGCTTTCTTT. Protein product: CASSPDRGTEAFF.